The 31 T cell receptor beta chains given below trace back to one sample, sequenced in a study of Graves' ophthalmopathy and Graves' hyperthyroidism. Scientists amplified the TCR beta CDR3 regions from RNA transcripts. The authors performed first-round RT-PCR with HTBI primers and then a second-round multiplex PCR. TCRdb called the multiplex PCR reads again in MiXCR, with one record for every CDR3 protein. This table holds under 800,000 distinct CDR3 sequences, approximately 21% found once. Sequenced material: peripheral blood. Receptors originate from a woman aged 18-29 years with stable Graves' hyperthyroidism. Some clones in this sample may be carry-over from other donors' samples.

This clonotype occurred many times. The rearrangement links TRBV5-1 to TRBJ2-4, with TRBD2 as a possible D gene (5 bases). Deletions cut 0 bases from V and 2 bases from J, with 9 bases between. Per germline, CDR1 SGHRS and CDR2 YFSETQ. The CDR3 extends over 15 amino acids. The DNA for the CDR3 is TGCGCCAGCAGCTTGGTGCCGGGATCCAAAAACATTCAGTACTTC. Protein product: CASSLVPGSKNIQYF.

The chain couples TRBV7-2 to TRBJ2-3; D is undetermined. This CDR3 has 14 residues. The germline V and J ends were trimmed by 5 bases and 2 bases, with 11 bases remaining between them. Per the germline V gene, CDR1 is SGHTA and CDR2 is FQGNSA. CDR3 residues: CASSTRALTDTQYF. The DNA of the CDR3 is TGTGCCAGCAGCACCCGCGCGCTCACAGATACGCAGTATTTT.

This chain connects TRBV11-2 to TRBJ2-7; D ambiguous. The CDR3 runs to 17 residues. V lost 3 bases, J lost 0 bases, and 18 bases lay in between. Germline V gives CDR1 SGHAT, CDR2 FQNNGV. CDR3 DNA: TGTGCCAGCAGCTTTAGTTCTTCCTCTTTCAGCTCCTACGAGCAGTACTTC. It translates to CASSFSSSSFSSYEQYF. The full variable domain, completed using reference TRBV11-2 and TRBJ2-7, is EAGVAQSPRYKIIEKRQSVAFWCNPISGHATLYWYQQILGQGPKLLIQFQNNGVVDDSQLPKDRFSAERLKGVDSTLKIQPAKLEDSAVYLCASSFSSSSFSSYEQYFGPGTRLTVT.

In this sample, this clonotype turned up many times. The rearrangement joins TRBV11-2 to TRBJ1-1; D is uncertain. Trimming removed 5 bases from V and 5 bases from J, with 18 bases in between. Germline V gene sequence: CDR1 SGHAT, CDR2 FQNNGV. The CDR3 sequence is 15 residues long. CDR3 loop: CASSPYSLGGTEAFF. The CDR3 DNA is TGTGCCAGCAGCCCGTATAGCCTAGGAGGGACTGAAGCTTTCTTT.

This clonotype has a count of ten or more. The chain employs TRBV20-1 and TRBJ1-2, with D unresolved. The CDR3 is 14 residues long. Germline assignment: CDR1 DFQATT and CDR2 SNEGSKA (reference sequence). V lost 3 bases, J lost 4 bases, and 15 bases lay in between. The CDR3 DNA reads TGCAGTGCTAGTCCGTTCGCCAAGGGCTATGGCTACACCTTC. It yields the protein CSASPFAKGYGYTF.

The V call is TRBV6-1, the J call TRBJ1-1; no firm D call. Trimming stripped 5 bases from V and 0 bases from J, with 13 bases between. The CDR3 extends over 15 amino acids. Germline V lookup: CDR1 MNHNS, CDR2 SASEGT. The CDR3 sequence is CASSPPGSVNTEAFF. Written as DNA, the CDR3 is TGTGCCAGCAGTCCTCCGGGTTCAGTGAACACTGAAGCTTTCTTT.

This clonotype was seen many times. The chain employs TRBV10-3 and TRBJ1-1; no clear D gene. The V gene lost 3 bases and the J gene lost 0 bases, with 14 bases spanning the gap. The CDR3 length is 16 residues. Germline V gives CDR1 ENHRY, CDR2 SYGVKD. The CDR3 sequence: CAISERARTMNTEAFF. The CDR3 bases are TGTGCCATCAGTGAAAGGGCCAGGACGATGAACACTGAAGCTTTCTTT.

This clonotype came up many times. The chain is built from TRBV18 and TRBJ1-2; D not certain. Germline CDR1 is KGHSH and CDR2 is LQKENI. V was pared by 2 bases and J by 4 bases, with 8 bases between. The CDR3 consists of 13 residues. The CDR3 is CASSPDNSYGYTF. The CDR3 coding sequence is TGTGCCAGCTCACCAGATAACAGCTATGGCTACACCTTC.

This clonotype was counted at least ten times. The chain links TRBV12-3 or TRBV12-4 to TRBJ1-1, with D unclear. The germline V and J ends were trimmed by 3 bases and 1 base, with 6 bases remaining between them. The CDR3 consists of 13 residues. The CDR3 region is CASSFTENTEAFF. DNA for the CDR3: TGTGCCAGCAGTTTTACAGAGAACACTGAAGCTTTCTTT.

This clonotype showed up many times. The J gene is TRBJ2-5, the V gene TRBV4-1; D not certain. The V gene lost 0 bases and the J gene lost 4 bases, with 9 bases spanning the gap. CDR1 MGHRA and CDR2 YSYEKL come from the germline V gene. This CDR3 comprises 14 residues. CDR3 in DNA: TGCGCCAGCAGCCAAGATCTGGTGTCAGAGACCCAGTACTTC. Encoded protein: CASSQDLVSETQYF.

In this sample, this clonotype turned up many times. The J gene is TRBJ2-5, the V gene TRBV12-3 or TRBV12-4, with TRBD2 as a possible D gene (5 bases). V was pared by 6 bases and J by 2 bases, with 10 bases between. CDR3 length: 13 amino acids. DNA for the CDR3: TGTGCCAGCAGGTTACTAGTACAAGAGACCCAGTACTTC. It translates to CASRLLVQETQYF.

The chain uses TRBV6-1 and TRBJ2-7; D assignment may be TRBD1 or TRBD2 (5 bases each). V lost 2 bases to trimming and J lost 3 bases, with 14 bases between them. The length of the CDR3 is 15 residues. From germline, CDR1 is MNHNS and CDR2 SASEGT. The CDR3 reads CASSESGTGYYEQYF. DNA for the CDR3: TGTGCCAGCAGTGAATCCGGGACGGGTTACTACGAGCAGTACTTC.

Written as DNA, the CDR3 is TGTGCCAGCTTAAATAACAGGGGATACAATCAGCCCCAGCATTTT. It codes for CASLNNRGYNQPQHF. The V call is TRBV6-1, the J call TRBJ1-5; 7 nucleotides match TRBD1. The CDR3 consists of 15 residues. Germline CDR1 MNHNS, CDR2 SASEGT. Trimming cost V 8 bases and J 3 bases; bases outside gene matches: 10.

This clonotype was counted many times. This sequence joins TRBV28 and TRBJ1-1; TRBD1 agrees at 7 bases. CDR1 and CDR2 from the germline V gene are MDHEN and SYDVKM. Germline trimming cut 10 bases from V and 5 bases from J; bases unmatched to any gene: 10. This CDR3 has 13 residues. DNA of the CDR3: TGTGCCACCCACGGGGCAGGGGGAACTGAAGCTTTCTTT. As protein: CATHGAGGTEAFF.

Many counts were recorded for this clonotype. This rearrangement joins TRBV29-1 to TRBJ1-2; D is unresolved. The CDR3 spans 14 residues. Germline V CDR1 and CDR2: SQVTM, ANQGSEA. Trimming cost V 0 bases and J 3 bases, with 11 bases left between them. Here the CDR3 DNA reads TGCAGCGTTGAAGATCTAATAGGAGACTATGGCTACACCTTC. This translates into CSVEDLIGDYGYTF.

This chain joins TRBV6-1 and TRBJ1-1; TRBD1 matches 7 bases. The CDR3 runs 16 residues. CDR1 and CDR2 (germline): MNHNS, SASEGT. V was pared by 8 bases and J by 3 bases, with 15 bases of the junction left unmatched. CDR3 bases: TGTGCCAGCGGAGGGGACAGCACAAGCTTGGACACTGAAGCTTTCTTT. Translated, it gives CASGGDSTSLDTEAFF.

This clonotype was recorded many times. CDR3 nucleotide sequence: TGTGCCAGCAGTGATCCAGGAGCCTACGAGCAGTACTTC. Translated: CASSDPGAYEQYF. The rearrangement joins TRBV2 to TRBJ2-7, with D unclear. CDR3 length: 13 residues. V was clipped by 3 bases and J by 2 bases, with 8 bases between them. Germline V lookup: CDR1 SNHLY, CDR2 FYNNEI.

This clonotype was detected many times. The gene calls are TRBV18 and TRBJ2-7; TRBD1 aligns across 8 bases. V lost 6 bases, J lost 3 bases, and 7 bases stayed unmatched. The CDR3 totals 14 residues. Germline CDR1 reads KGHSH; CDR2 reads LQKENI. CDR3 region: CASSKGQVGYEQYF. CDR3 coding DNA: TGTGCCAGCTCGAAGGGACAGGTAGGCTACGAGCAGTACTTC.

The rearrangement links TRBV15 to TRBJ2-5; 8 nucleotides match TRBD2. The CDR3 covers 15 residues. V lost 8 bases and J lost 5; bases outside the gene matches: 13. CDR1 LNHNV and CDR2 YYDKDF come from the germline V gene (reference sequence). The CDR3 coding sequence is TGTGCCACCGCGACGCGGGGGGCTCTACAGGAGACCCAGTACTTC. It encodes CATATRGALQETQYF. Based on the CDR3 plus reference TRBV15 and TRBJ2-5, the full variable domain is DAMVIQNPRYQVTQFGKPVTLSCSQTLNHNVMYWYQQKSSQAPKLLFHYYDKDFNNEADTPDNFQSRRPNTSFCFLDIRSPGLGDTAMYLCATATRGALQETQYFGPGTRLLVL.

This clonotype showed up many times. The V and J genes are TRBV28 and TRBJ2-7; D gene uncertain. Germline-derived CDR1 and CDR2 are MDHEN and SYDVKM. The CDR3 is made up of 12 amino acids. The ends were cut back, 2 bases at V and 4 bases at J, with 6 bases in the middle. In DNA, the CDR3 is TGTGCCAGCAGTTTACGCCTGTACGAGCAGTACTTC. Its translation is CASSLRLYEQYF.

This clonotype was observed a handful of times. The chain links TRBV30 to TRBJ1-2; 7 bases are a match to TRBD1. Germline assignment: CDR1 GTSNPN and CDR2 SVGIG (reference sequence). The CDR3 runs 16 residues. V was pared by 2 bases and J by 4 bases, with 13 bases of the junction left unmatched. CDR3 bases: TGTGCCTGGAGTACGGGGACAGCCCGGATCGCCTATGGCTACACCTTC. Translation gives CAWSTGTARIAYGYTF. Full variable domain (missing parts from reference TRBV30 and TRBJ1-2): SQTIHQWPATLVQPVGSPLSLECTVEGTSNPNLYWYRQAAGRGLQLLFYSVGIGQISSEVPQNLSASRPQDRQFILSSKKLLLSDSGFYLCAWSTGTARIAYGYTFGSGTRLTVV.

The CDR3 bases are TGTGCCAGCAGTTTAGGCTCTTCCGGGACAGCCATCCGGGGCCTCCACTTT. Its protein is CASSLGSSGTAIRGLHF. The J gene is TRBJ1-6, the V gene TRBV12-3 or TRBV12-4; 7 positions agree with TRBD1. V was pared by 1 base and J by 15 bases, with 18 bases of the junction left unmatched. The CDR3 is 17 amino acids.

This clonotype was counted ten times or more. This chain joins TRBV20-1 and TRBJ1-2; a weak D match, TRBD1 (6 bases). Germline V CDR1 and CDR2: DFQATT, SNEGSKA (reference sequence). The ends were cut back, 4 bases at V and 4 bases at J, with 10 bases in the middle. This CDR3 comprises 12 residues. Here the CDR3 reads CSAIGGGYGYTF. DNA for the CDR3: TGCAGTGCTATAGGAGGGGGCTATGGCTACACCTTC.

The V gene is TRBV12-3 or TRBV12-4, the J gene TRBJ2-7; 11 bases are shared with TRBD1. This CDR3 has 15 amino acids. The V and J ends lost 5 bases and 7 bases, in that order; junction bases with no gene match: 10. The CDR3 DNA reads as TGTGCCAGCAGTCCATCCGGACAGGGGGCGGAAGAGCAGTACTTC. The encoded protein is CASSPSGQGAEEQYF.

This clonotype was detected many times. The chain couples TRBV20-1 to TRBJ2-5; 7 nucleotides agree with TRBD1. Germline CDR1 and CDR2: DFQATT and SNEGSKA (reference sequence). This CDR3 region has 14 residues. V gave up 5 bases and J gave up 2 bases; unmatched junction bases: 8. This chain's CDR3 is CSAPPGQTQETQYF. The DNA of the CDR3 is TGCAGTGCTCCTCCGGGACAGACACAAGAGACCCAGTACTTC.

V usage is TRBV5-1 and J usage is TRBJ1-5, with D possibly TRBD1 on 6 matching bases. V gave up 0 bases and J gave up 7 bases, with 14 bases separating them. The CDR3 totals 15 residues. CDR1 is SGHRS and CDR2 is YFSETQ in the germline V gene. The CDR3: CASSLEGGGLQPQHF. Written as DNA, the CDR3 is TGCGCCAGCAGCTTGGAGGGGGGGGGCCTCCAGCCCCAGCATTTT. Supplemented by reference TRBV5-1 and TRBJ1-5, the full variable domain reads KAGVTQTPRYLIKTRGQQVTLSCSPISGHRSVSWYQQTPGQGLQFLFEYFSETQRNKGNFPGRFSGRQFSNSRSEMNVSTLELGDSALYLCASSLEGGGLQPQHFGDGTRLSIL.

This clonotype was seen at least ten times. The CDR3 region is CASSIIQHYGYTF. The CDR3 DNA reads TGTGCCAGTAGTATCATACAGCACTATGGCTACACCTTC. The gene calls are TRBV19 and TRBJ1-2; no clear D gene. V was shortened by 3 bases and J by 3 bases, with 8 bases between the two germline ends. Per the germline V gene, CDR1 is LNHDA and CDR2 is SQIVND (reference sequence). This CDR3 comprises 13 residues. Complete variable domain (other parts from reference TRBV19 and TRBJ1-2): DGGITQSPKYLFRKEGQNVTLSCEQNLNHDAMYWYRQDPGQGLRLIYYSQIVNDFQKGDIAEGYSVSREKKESFPLTVTSAQKNPTAFYLCASSIIQHYGYTFGSGTRLTVV.

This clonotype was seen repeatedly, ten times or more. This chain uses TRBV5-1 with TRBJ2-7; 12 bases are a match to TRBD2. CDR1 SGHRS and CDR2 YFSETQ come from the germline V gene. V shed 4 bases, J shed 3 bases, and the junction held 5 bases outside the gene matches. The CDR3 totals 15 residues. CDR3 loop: CASSVLAGGLYEQYF. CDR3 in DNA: TGCGCCAGCAGCGTCCTAGCGGGGGGGCTCTACGAGCAGTACTTC.

The CDR3 protein is CASSQTGTVNSPLHF. The DNA for the CDR3 is TGTGCCAGCAGCCAGACGGGGACAGTTAATTCACCCCTCCACTTT. The rearrangement links TRBV4-2 to TRBJ1-6; 7 nucleotides match TRBD1. CDR1 is LGHNA and CDR2 is YNFKEQ in the germline V gene. The length of the CDR3 is 15 residues. V was clipped by 3 bases and J by 6 bases; unmatched bases: 5.

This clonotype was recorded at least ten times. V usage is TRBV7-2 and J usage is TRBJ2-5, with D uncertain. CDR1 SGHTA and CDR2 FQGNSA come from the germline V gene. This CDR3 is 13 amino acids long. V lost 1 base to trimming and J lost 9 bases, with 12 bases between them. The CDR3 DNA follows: TGTGCCAGCAGCTTAGAGGTGATCAGTGCCCAGTACTTC. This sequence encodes CASSLEVISAQYF.

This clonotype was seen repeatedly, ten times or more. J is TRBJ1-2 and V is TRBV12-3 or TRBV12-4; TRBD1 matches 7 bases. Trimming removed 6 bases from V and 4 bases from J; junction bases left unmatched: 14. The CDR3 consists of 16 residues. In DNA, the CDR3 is TGTGCCAGCAGCTCTACCCCGACAGGGAGCGCCTATGGCTACACCTTC. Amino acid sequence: CASSSTPTGSAYGYTF.